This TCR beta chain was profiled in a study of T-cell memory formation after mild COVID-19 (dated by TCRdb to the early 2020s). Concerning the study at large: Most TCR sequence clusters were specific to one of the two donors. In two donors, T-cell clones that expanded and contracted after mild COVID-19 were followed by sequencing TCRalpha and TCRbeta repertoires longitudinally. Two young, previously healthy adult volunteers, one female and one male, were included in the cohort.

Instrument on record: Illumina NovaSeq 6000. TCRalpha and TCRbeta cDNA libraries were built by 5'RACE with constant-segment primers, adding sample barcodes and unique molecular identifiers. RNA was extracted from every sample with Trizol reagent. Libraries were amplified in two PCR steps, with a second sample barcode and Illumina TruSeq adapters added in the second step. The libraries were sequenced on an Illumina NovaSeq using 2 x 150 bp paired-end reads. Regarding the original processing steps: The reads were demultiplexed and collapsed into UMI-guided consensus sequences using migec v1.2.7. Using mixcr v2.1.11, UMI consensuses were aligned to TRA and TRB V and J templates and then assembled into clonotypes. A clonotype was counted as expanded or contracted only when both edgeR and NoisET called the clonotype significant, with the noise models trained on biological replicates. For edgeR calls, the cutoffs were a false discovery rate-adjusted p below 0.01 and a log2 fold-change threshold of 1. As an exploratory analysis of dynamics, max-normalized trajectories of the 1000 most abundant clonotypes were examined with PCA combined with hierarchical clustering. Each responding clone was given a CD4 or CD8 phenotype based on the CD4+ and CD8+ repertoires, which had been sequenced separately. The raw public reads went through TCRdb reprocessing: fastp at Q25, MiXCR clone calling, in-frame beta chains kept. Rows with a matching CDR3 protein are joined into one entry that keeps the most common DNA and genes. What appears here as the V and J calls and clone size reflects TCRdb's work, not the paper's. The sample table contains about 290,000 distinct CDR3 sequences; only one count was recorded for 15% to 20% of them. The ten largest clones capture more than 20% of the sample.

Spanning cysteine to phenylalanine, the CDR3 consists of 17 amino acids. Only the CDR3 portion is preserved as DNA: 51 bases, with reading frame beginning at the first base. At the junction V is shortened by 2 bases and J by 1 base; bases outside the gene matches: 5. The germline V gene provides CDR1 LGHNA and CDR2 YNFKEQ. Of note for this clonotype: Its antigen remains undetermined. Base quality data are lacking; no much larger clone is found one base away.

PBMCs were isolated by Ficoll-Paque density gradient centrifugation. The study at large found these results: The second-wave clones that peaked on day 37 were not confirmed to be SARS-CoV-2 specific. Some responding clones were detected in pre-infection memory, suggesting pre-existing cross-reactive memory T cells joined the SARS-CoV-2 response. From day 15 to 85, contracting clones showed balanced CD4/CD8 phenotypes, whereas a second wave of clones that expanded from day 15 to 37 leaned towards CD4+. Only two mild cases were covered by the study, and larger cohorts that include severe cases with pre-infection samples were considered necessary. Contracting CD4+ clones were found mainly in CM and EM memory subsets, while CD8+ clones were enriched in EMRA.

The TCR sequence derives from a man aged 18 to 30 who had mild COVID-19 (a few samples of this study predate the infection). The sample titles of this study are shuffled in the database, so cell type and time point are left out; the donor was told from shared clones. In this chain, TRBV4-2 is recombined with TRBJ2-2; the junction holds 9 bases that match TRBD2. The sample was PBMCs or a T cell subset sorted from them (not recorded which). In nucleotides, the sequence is TGTGCCAGCAGCCAACTAGCGGGGATTAGGAACACCGGGGAGCTGTTTTTT. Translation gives CASSQLAGIRNTGELFF.